The text below deals with one TCR beta chain. In its sample, this clone was seen a few times. Its antigen is currently not known. Within one base of it there is no much larger clone, and no base qualities were kept. The CDR3 regions of human TCRbeta chains were analyzed by immunosequencing. For the original study's pipeline: TCRs in the repertoires were compared against a reference library of SARS-CoV-2-specific TCRs that had been generated with the MIRA antigen-specificity platform. Breadth meant the fraction of unique TCRs that were SARS-CoV-2-associated, whereas depth meant the fraction of total T cells that were SARS-CoV-2-associated. Using the MIRA data, each spike-specific TCR was mapped to the spike region that the TCR reacts to and placed in a CD4 or CD8 class. Log10-transformed breadth and depth values were compared by one-way ANOVA with Sidak's multiple comparisons tests. Imported from immuneACCESS, the table was reduced by TCRdb to in-frame sequences with V and J called. These copies leave out some clones; in studies compared against another copy, an unresolved V gene accounts for under half, and the cause of the remainder is not known. V and J calls plus clone size are reproduced from that table; the DNA served to infer D and trimming. The sample includes some 63,000 clones, with about 79% observed a single time. The top ten clones comprise 20% of the sample.

The sample belongs to a study of T cell responses to AZD1222 COVID-19 vaccine (dated by TCRdb to 2020 to 2022). Study-level background: AZD1222 recipients with second doses at about 4 weeks or about 12 weeks were pooled, because spike-specific TCR depth and breadth did not differ between schedules. A total of more than 230 trial participants underwent TCR sequencing, of whom approximately 200 had received two doses of AZD1222 and 26 had received two doses of the MenACWY control vaccine. Enrollment into the trials was organized by age into subgroups of 18-55, 56-69 and 70-plus years, and those subgroups contained roughly 150, 30 and 60 TCR-sequenced participants, respectively.

Interpreted using the paper, the time point label stands for: baseline before first vaccination. The vaccinee samples were drawn from two UK trials, COV001 and COV002, one of which was a single-blind randomized controlled phase 2/3 trial testing AZD1222 (ChAdOx1 nCoV-19) in healthy adults. For TCRbeta chain sequencing, PBMC samples from trial participants were taken at day 0 and at day 28 after the second dose. The CDR3 goes from the cysteine to the phenylalanine over 16 residues. The entry retains the CDR3 DNA only, 48 bases that are in frame from base 1. Via the germline V gene, CDR1 is MNHNS and CDR2 SASEGT. The germline V and J ends show losses of 0 bases and 6 bases respectively, and no gene match explains 6 bases of the junction. Results the study describes overall, beyond this receptor: Most participants were white British and females outnumbered males, and the authors suggested that clonal diversity may have been underestimated. Reportedly, almost half of the unique spike-specific TCRs recognized epitopes lying outside the regions that are mutated in the B.1.351 and B.1.1.7 variants. The whole spike protein was spanned by vaccine-associated CD4 TCRs, and dominant responses were seen in regions 160-218 and 743-854. In the small 56-69-year group, the increase in depth fell short of significance, most likely because of low power. Conclusions about previously exposed vaccinees are limited because only five or six AZD1222 recipients were SARS-CoV-2 seropositive at baseline. After two AZD1222 doses, spike-specific TCR breadth and depth were significantly higher than at day 0 and than in MenACWY recipients. No day 14 peak-response samples were available, so repertoires were characterized only after the peak T cell response.

The rearrangement joined TRBV6-1 to TRBJ1-1, with 11 central nucleotides matching TRBD1. Specimen: peripheral blood, collected on day 0 of AZD1222 vaccination. This TCR was recovered from an adult in good health. The CDR3 has the sequence CASSEAPGQGAAEAFF. The DNA is TGTGCCAGCAGTGAAGCCCCAGGACAGGGGGCAGCTGAAGCTTTCTTT.